Presented here are 10 T cell receptor beta chains from one specimen sequenced in a study of early T cells in non-severe SARS-CoV-2 infection. TCRdb redid the calling of the 5' RACE reads with MiXCR, one entry per CDR3 protein. The sample includes some 59,000 distinct CDR3 sequences, 9.3% of them seen just once. Sequencing was performed on whole blood. All receptors come from an adult who was a healthcare worker with PCR-confirmed SARS-CoV-2 infection or an uninfected control (not recorded which).

The chain couples TRBV5-5 to TRBJ1-1; 7 nucleotides align to TRBD1. CDR3 size: 12 residues. V gave up 2 bases and J gave up 11 bases; unmatched junction bases: 6. Per germline, CDR1 SGHKS and CDR2 YYEKEE (reference sequence). This CDR3 reads CASSLETGTAFF. The CDR3 DNA reads TGTGCCAGCAGCTTAGAGACAGGGACGGCTTTCTTT.

The chain has TRBV6-1 and TRBJ2-7; 7 bases are a match to TRBD1. In germline, CDR1 is MNHNS, CDR2 SASEGT. There are 15 residues in the CDR3. Trimming took 6 bases from V and 6 from J; bases not matched to a gene: 14. The CDR3 loop is CASRSPGTVLSEQYF. In DNA, the CDR3 is TGTGCCAGCAGATCCCCCGGGACAGTGCTATCCGAGCAGTACTTC.

This clonotype was counted only a few times. The rearrangement joins TRBV20-1 to TRBJ2-5; 12 nucleotides line up with TRBD2. The trim removed 5 bases at V and 4 bases at J, leaving 8 bases unmatched. This CDR3 contains 15 residues. Germline V CDR1 and CDR2: DFQATT, SNEGSKA (reference sequence). The CDR3 here is CSAPPSGGASETQYF. Written as DNA, the CDR3 is TGCAGTGCTCCTCCTAGCGGGGGGGCATCAGAGACCCAGTACTTC.

This clonotype was counted only a few times. This sequence joins TRBV10-1 and TRBJ2-4; the D is unclear. There are 13 residues in the CDR3. Per germline, CDR1 WNHNN and CDR2 SYGVQD (reference sequence). V lost 2 bases to trimming and J lost 6 bases, with 8 bases between them. The chain's CDR3 is CASSEASGNIQYF. In DNA, the CDR3 is TGCGCCAGCAGTGAGGCATCGGGAAACATTCAGTACTTC.

This clonotype was found many times. The J gene is TRBJ2-1, the V gene TRBV5-1; 9 nucleotides line up with TRBD1. The CDR3 contains 15 residues. Trimming cost V 3 bases and J 7 bases; bases outside gene matches: 8. Germline V gene data show CDR1 as SGHRS and CDR2 as YFSETQ. CDR3 sequence reads: CASSSGHGTGNEQFF. CDR3 in DNA: TGCGCCAGCAGCTCCGGTCACGGGACAGGGAATGAGCAGTTCTTC.

This clonotype was seen at least ten times. The chain couples TRBV20-1 to TRBJ2-3; 11 bases align to TRBD2. Germline V gene sequence: CDR1 DFQATT, CDR2 SNEGSKA (reference sequence). The junction had 7 bases not matched to a gene; V was cut back by 5 bases and J by 0 bases. The CDR3 is made up of 16 amino acids. The CDR3 is CSALIAGGLSTDTQYF. CDR3 nucleotides: TGCAGTGCTCTTATAGCGGGGGGGCTTAGCACAGATACGCAGTATTTT.

This chain joins TRBV6-6 and TRBJ1-1; a weak D match, TRBD1 (6 bases). CDR1 and CDR2 (germline): MNHNY, SVGAGI (reference sequence). Trimming pared 0 bases from V and 5 bases from J, leaving 13 bases between. The length of the CDR3 is 15 residues. CDR3 in DNA: TGTGCCAGCAGTTACTCGCAGGCAGGGGTTACTGAAGCTTTCTTT. This codes for CASSYSQAGVTEAFF.

This clonotype was found many times. The CDR3 here is CASSLRGVAFF. The CDR3 bases are TGTGCCAGCAGCTTAAGGGGCGTAGCTTTCTTT. This chain connects TRBV7-2 to TRBJ1-1; maybe TRBD1 (5 bases). The V end was cut by 2 bases, the J end by 10 bases, with 8 bases between. The CDR3 sequence is 11 residues long. Looked up from germline, CDR1 is SGHTA and CDR2 is FQGNSA.

This clonotype was detected many times. The DNA is left out, because the CDR3 cannot be placed on it with certainty; the CDR3 is given as TCRdb lists it. This chain's CDR3 is CASSTSGQKLFYGYTF. The V gene is TRBV10-2, the J gene TRBJ1-2; the DNA was not used to check the table's D call, TRBD1. Germline loops: CDR1 WSHSY, CDR2 SAAADI. The CDR3 spans 16 amino acids, including both terminal residues.

The chain couples TRBV5-4 to TRBJ1-2; D unresolved. CDR3 length equals 13 residues. The germline gives CDR1 SGHNT, CDR2 YYREEE (reference sequence). V gave up 0 bases and J gave up 4 bases, with 7 bases separating them. The CDR3 is CASSLDGVYGYTF. The DNA for the CDR3 is TGTGCCAGCAGCTTGGACGGGGTCTATGGCTACACCTTC.